This T cell receptor (beta chain) comes out of a study of cytomegalovirus exposure and HLA in healthy donors. Findings and caveats of the study: TRBV6-2, TRBV6-3 and some other V segments were unresolvable in 87-base-pair reads.

The CDR3 consists of 15 residues. The ends lost 0 bases at V and 6 bases at J; junction bases unmatched: 7. Germline V gene data show CDR1 as MGHRA and CDR2 as YSYEKL. PCR employed 60 Vbeta and 13 Jbeta primers. Assay: immunoSEQ multiplex PCR; the TCRdb copy retains only in-frame clones and omits some. The table has 150,000 to 200,000 clones, around 75% seen once; the top ten hold about 1.4%. As to this clone: Antigen unknown.

Material: PBMCs. The V and J genes are TRBV4-1 and TRBJ1-2; 7 positions match TRBD1. The clonotype was recovered from a woman aged 45-60 years in good health and CMV-seronegative. This chain's CDR3 is CASSQDPGRGHGYTF. DNA for the CDR3: TGCGCCAGCAGCCAAGACCCGGGAAGGGGGCATGGCTACACCTTC.